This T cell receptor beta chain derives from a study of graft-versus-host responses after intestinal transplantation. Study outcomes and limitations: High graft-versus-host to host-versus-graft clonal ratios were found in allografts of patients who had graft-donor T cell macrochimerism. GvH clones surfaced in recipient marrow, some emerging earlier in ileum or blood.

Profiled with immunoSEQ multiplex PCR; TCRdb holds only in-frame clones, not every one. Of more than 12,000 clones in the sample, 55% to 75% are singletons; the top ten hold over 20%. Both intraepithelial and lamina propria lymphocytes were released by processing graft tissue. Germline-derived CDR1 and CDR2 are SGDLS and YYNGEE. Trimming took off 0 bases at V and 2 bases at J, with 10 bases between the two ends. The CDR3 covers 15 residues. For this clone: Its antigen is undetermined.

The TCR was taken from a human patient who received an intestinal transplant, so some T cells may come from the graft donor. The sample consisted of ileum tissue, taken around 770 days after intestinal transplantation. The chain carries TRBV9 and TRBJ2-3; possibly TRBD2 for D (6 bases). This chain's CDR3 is CASSVAERVTDTQYF. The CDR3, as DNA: TGTGCCAGCAGCGTAGCGGAGCGGGTCACAGATACGCAGTATTTT.